One T cell receptor beta chain is described in this entry. Its antigen is as yet unknown. This sample stems from a study of identical twins. Germline V lookup: CDR1 MNHEY, CDR2 SMNVEV (reference sequence). The CDR3 runs to 17 residues. Unmatched junction bases numbered 16, after V lost 4 bases and J lost 4 bases. TCRdb redid the calling of the 5' RACE reads with MiXCR, one entry per CDR3 protein. The data show around 340,000 distinct CDR3 sequences, around 9% seen once. General study findings and limits: Twin pairs had excess sharing that was weaker in beta out-of-frame sequences. Within monozygotic twins, out-of-frame TCR alpha sharing was underestimated by the models.

The source of this sequence is a woman in her forties or fifties in good health. The chain combines TRBV27 with TRBJ2-7, with 7 bases that match TRBD2. Specimen: naive T cells sorted from blood. The DNA of the CDR3 is TGTGCCAGCAGTTCATCCTCTAGCGGCAAGAAGTGGTACGAGCAGTACTTC. Amino acid sequence: CASSSSSSGKKWYEQYF.